Listed below are T cell receptor beta chains from one sample, sequenced in a study of blood T cells in healthy people across ages. TCRdb recomputed calls from the 5' RACE reads with MiXCR, one row per CDR3 protein. The data contain 780,000 or so distinct CDR3 sequences, approximately 25% of them singletons. The same data also went into a second study, on T cells of mothers and their children.

The specimen was blood. Every receptor here comes from a boy between 5 and 17 years old in good health. Each CDR3 is given with its conserved first and last residue. Fields, in order: J gene, CDR3 length, V gene, CDR3 protein.

>TRBJ2-1|16|TRBV12-3/TRBV12-4
CASRTGDRSSYNEQFF
>TRBJ1-6|13|TRBV20-1
CSARRGGGSGLHF
>TRBJ1-5|18|TRBV7-6
CASSLASPGVGSNQPQHF
>TRBJ2-5|15|TRBV6-6
CASTDRGLRQETQYF
>TRBJ1-1|13|TRBV29-1
CSVAGNMNTEAFF
>TRBJ1-5|15|TRBV7-2
CASSADRISNQPQHF
>TRBJ1-2|15|TRBV2
CASSDRDRGGYGYTF
>TRBJ1-1|13|TRBV6-2/TRBV6-3
CASSYRRATEAFF
>TRBJ2-1|18|TRBV12-3/TRBV12-4
CASSFILAGANSYNEQFF
>TRBJ2-5|13|TRBV29-1
CSVEDLTEETQYF
>TRBJ1-1|13|TRBV14
CASSPQGWIEAFF
>TRBJ2-4|13|TRBV30
CAWSVLAKNIQYF
>TRBJ2-5|11|TRBV6-5
CASSYAETQYF
>TRBJ1-2|15|TRBV11-2
CASSFTDRGTGGYTF
>.|15|TRBV7-9
CASTKSSGQVNEQFF
>TRBJ2-1|16|TRBV29-1
CSVEKISGSSYNEQFF
>.|11|TRBV6-1
CTSRTYNEQFF
>.|14|TRBV9
CASSGTGGKNEQFF
>.|13|TRBV7-3
CASSRGVRETQYF
>TRBJ2-1|13|TRBV29-1
CSGSSGVYNEQFF
>TRBJ2-1|16|TRBV7-8
CASSSFSGRGYNEQFF
>.|15|TRBV28
CASSLLDSGSYEQYF
>.|15|TRBV4-3
CASRPGTGIYNEQFF
>TRBJ2-3|16|TRBV28
CASSFTGGEGTDTQYF
>TRBJ2-5|14|TRBV15
CATSDNPGAETQYF
>.|15|TRBV2
CASSESPTHFTEQFF
>TRBJ2-5|16|TRBV6-2/TRBV6-3
CASSYSMTGVEETQYF
>TRBJ2-7|14|TRBV11-2
CASSPGTSQVEQYF
>TRBJ2-3|16|TRBV29-1
CSVGPLLAGMADTQYF
>TRBJ2-7|16|TRBV4-1
CASSQEIGGGNYEQYF
>TRBJ2-1|14|TRBV5-1
CASSRFPQANEQFF
>TRBJ1-6|15|TRBV12-3/TRBV12-4
CASSKAGTGDSPLHF
>TRBJ1-5|13|TRBV20-1
CSARTASISPQHF
>TRBJ1-5|16|TRBV15
CATSRDLGSGDQPQHF
>TRBJ2-1|15|TRBV7-2
CASSWGLADYNEQFF
>TRBJ1-2|12|TRBV29-1
CSVLSGGYGYTF
>TRBJ2-5|14|TRBV14
CASSQDRIGETQYF
>.|17|TRBV9
CASSVETAGGPLDEQFF
>TRBJ2-3|17|TRBV3-1
CASSQEGLATFTDTQYF